The sequence of this T cell receptor beta chain was determined in a study of vaccination and CD4 T cells after COVID-19. As concerns this clonotype: Its antigen is not known.

Treatment meaning: approximately 10-day PBMC culture with coronavirus spike peptide pools or control peptides (ViraFEST assay). It was before the COVID-19 pandemic (2011-2018) that the unexposed donor's CD4+ T cells were collected. PBMCs were cultured at over 1.5 million per well with around 9.5 IU/ml IL-2 and 9.5 to 10 ug/ml peptide pools. The germline gives CDR1 LNHDA, CDR2 SQIVND (reference sequence). CDR3 length: 13 amino acids. V was pared by 6 bases and J by 4 bases, with 10 bases between. The Oncomine TCR Beta short-read assay sequenced DNA from cultured CD4+ T cells. Using the QIAamp micro DNA kit, genomic DNA was extracted from the CD4+ T cells that had been cultured. TCRdb re-called the PCR reads with MiXCR, one entry per CDR3 protein. This sample carries thousands of distinct CDR3 sequences, more than 25% of them seen once, and the ten largest clones take 10% to 12%.

The chain combines TRBV19 with TRBJ2-1; the D is unclear. The sequencing sample was made of CD4+ T cells from blood, cultured in vitro. The receptor was derived from a human donor in good health. The CDR3 DNA reads as TGTGCCAGTAGCATTCGGCTTTACAATGAGCAGTTCTTC. Protein product: CASSIRLYNEQFF. Using reference TRBV19 and TRBJ2-1 for the parts outside the CDR3, the full variable domain is DGGITQSPKYLFRKEGQNVTLSCEQNLNHDAMYWYRQDPGQGLRLIYYSQIVNDFQKGDIAEGYSVSREKKESFPLTVTSAQKNPTAFYLCASSIRLYNEQFFGPGTRLTVL.